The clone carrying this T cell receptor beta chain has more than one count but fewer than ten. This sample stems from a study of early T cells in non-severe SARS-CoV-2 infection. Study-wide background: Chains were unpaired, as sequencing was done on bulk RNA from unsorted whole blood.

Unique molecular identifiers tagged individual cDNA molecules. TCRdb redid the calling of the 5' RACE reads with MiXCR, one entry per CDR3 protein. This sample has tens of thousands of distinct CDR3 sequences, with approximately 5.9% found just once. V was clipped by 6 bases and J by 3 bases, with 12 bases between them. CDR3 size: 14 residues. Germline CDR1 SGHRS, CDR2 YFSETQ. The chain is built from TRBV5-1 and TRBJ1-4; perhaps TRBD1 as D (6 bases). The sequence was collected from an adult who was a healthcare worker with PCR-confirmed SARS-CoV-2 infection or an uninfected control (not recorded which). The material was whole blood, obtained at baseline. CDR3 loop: CASNEGQPNEKLFF. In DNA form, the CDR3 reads TGCGCCAGCAATGAAGGACAGCCTAATGAAAAACTGTTTTTT.